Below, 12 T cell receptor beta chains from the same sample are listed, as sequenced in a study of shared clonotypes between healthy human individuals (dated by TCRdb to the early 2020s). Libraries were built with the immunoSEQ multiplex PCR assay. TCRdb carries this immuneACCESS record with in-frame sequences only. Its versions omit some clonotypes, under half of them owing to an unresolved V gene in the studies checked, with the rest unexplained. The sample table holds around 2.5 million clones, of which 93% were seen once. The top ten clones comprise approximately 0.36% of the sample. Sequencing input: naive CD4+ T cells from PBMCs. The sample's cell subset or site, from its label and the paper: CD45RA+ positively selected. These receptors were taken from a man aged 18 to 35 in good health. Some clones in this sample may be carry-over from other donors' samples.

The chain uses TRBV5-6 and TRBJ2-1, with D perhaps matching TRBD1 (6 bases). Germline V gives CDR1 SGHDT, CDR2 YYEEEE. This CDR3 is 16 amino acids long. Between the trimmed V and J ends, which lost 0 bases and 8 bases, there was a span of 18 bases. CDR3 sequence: CASSLAGAGGVDEQFF. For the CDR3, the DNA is TGTGCCAGCAGCTTGGCAGGGGCAGGTGGTGTCGATGAGCAGTTCTTC.

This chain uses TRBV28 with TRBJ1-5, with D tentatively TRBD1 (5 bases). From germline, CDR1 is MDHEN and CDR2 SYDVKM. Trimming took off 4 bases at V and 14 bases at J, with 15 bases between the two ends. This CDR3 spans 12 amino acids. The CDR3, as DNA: TGTGCCAGCAGTTCAGGAGGGCGAGGGGAGCATTTT. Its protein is CASSSGGRGEHF.

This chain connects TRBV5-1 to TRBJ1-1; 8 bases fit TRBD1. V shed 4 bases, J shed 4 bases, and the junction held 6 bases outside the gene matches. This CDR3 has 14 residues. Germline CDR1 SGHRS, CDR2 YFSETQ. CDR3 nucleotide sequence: TGCGCCAGCAGCCTGGACAGGGTACTCACTGAAGCTTTCTTT. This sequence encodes CASSLDRVLTEAFF.

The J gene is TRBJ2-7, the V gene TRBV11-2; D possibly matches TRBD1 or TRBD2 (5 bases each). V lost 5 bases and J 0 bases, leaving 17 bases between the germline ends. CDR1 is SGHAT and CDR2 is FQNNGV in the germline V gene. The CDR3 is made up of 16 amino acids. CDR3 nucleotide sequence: TGTGCCAGCAGCCACGTGGGGACCTTAAGCTCCTACGAGCAGTACTTC. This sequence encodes CASSHVGTLSSYEQYF.

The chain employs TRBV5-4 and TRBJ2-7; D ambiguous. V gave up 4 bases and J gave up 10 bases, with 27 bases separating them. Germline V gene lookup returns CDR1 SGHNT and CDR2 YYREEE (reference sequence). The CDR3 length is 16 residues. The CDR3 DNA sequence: TGTGCCAGCAGCGCATCATACGGTTCTGCCAACCAGATCCAGTACTTC. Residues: CASSASYGSANQIQYF.

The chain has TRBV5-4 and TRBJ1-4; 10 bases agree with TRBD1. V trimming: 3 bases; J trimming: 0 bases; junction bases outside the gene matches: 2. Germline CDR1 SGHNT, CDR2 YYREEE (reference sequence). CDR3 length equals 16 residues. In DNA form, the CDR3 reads TGTGCCAGCAGCTCGGACAGGGGGACAACTAATGAAAAACTGTTTTTT. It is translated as CASSSDRGTTNEKLFF.

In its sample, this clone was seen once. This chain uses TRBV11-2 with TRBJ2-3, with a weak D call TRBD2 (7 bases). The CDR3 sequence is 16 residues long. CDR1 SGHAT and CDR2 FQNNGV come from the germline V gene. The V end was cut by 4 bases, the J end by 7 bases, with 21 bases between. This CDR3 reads CASSSWKGGGGNTQYF. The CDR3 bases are TGTGCCAGCAGCTCCTGGAAGGGAGGGGGGGGAAATACGCAGTATTTT.

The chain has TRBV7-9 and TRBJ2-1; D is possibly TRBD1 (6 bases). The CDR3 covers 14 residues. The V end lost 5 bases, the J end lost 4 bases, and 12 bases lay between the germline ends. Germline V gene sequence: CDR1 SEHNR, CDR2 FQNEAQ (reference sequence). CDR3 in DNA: TGTGCCAGCAGCCTAAGGGACACATACAATGAGCAGTTCTTC. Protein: CASSLRDTYNEQFF.

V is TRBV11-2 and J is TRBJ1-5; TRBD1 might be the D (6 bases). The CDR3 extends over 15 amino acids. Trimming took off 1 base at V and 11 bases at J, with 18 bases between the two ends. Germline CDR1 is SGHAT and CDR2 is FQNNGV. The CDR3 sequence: CASSLGGGPQSSQHF. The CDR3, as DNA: TGTGCCAGCAGCTTAGGGGGGGGCCCCCAATCGTCCCAGCATTTT.

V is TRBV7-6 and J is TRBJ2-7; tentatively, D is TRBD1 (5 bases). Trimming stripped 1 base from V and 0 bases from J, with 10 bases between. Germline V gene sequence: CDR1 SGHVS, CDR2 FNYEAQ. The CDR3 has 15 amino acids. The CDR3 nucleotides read TGTGCCAGCAGCTTAGTCAGGGATCCCTCCTACGAGCAGTACTTC. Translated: CASSLVRDPSYEQYF. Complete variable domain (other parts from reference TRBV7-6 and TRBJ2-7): GAGVSQSPRYKVTKRGQDVALRCDPISGHVSLYWYRQALGQGPEFLTYFNYEAQQDKSGLPNDRFSAERPEGSISTLTIQRTEQRDSAMYRCASSLVRDPSYEQYFGPGTRLTVT.

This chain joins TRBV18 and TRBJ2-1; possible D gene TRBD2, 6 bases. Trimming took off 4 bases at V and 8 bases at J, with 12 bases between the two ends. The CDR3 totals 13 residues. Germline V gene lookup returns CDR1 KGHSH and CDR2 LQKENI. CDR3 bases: TGTGCCAGCTCACAAGGGACGGGAGATGAGCAGTTCTTC. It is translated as CASSQGTGDEQFF. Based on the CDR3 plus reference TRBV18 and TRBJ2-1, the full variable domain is NAGVMQNPRHLVRRRGQEARLRCSPMKGHSHVYWYRQLPEEGLKFMVYLQKENIIDESGMPKERFSAEFPKEGPSILRIQQVVRGDSAAYFCASSQGTGDEQFFGPGTRLTVL.

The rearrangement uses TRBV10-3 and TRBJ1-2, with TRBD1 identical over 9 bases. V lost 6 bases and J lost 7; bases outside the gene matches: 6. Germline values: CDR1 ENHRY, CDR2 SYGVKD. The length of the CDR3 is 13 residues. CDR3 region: CAIRGQGLSGYTF. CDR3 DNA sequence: TGTGCCATCAGGGGACAGGGACTTTCTGGCTACACCTTC.